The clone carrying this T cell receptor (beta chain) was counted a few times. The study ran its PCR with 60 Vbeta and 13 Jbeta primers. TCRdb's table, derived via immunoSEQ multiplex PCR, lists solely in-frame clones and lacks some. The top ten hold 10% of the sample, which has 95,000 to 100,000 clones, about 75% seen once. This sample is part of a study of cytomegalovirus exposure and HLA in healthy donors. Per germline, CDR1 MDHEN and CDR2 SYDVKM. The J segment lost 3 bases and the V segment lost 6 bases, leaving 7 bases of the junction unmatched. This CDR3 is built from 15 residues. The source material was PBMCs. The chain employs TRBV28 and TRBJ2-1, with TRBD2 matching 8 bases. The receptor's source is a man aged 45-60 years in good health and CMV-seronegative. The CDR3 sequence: CASSFSGEGYNEQFF. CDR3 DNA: TGTGCCAGCAGCTTTAGCGGGGAGGGCTACAATGAGCAGTTCTTC.